What follows is one T cell receptor beta chain and its context. Antigen specificity is unknown. The source of the sample is a study of a mutant IDH1 vaccine in newly diagnosed glioma. Background on the study: Vaccination was launched 4-6 weeks after radiotherapy alone, or with temozolomide cycles. Study findings and constraints: Top peripheral T cell clonotype shifts appeared unrelated to pseudoprogression.

This table comes from immunoSEQ multiplex PCR, and its TCRdb copy is limited to in-frame clones, with some not included. This table has 23,000 or so clones, roughly 78% appearing once. As for time point: week 11, during vaccination. Topical imiquimod accompanied each vaccine dose, which consisted of 300 ug of mutant IDH1 20-mer peptide. This CDR3 is 16 amino acids long. Germline values: CDR1 MNHEY, CDR2 SMNVEV (reference sequence). J lost 6 bases, V lost 5 bases, and 11 bases had no gene match. J is TRBJ2-7 and V is TRBV27; 12 positions match TRBD2. The sequences come from PBMCs, collected from a glioma patient whose treatment included an IDH1 peptide vaccine. This sequence originates from a man in his forties with glioma. Here the CDR3 DNA reads TGTGCCAGCAGTGCCCTGCTAGCGGGAGGGTCGGGCGAGCAGTACTTC. Protein product: CASSALLAGGSGEQYF.